Presented here are 2 T cell receptor beta chains from one specimen sequenced in a study of spatial heterogeneity in lung cancer. TCRdb re-called the 5' RACE reads through MiXCR, storing one row per CDR3 protein. The sample carries approximately 23,000 distinct CDR3 sequences, 4.8% recorded once. Study outcomes and limitations: Tumor mutation counts were tracked by expanded intratumoral alpha and beta TCR counts.

For these TCRs, the target antigens are not known. Time point defined: sample taken at primary tumor resection. The input for sequencing was lung tumor tissue, taken at surgery. These receptors all stem from a male donor with early-stage non-small cell lung cancer.

In this sample, this clonotype turned up many times. The chain has TRBV4-2 and TRBJ2-1, with 9 bases aligning to TRBD2. The V gene's germline CDR1 is LGHNA and CDR2 YNFKEQ. V was pared by 2 bases and J by 8 bases, with 10 bases of the junction left unmatched. The CDR3 is 16 amino acids. CDR3: CASSQISGGPTDEQFF. In nucleotides, the CDR3 is TGTGCCAGCAGCCAAATTAGCGGGGGCCCGACAGATGAGCAGTTCTTC.

Ten or more counts support this clonotype. The rearrangement uses TRBV11-2 and TRBJ2-7; D is unresolved. There are 15 residues in the CDR3. Trimming shortened V by 1 base and J by 0 bases, and 10 bases separated the two germline ends. Germline values: CDR1 SGHAT, CDR2 FQNNGV. The CDR3: CASSLGPTRSYEQYF. In nucleotides, the CDR3 is TGTGCCAGCAGCTTAGGGCCGACTCGCTCCTACGAGCAGTACTTC.